These 9 T cell receptor beta chains share one sample of origin, sequenced in a study of T-cell reconstitution after alpha-beta-depleted transplantation in children. The authors prepared the TCRbeta library with unique molecular identifiers. TCRdb recomputed calls from the PCR reads with MiXCR, one row per CDR3 protein. The sample includes hundreds of thousands of distinct CDR3 sequences, around 18% of them seen just once. Source: PBMCs from the stem cell graft donor, taken from the stem cell graft. The receptors were gathered from a human donor who donated a stem cell graft to a child with acute lymphoblastic leukemia.

This clonotype appeared a few times. The chain recombines TRBV5-1 with TRBJ2-7, with 9 bases aligning to TRBD2. The CDR3 runs 15 residues. V was pared by 4 bases and J by 0 bases, with 5 bases of the junction left unmatched. CDR1 and CDR2 from the germline V gene are SGHRS and YFSETQ. This chain's CDR3 is CASSAWTSASYEQYF. The CDR3 DNA follows: TGCGCCAGCAGCGCCTGGACTAGCGCCTCCTACGAGCAGTACTTC.

CDR3 protein: CASSPVDRGPRNEQFF. The CDR3 DNA is TGTGCCAGCTCACCAGTCGACAGGGGGCCTCGGAATGAGCAGTTCTTC. This chain links TRBV18 with TRBJ2-1, with 10 bases identical to TRBD1. The length of the CDR3 is 16 residues. Germline trimming cut 2 bases from V and 7 bases from J; bases unmatched to any gene: 8. Germline CDR1 KGHSH, CDR2 LQKENI.

This clonotype was counted between two and nine times. The CDR3 protein is CASSLSTSGSDMGTDTQYF. The CDR3 bases are TGTGCCAGCAGCTTATCAACGAGCGGGAGTGACATGGGTACAGATACGCAGTATTTT. The chain has TRBV11-1 and TRBJ2-3; 8 bases line up with TRBD2. The CDR3 runs to 19 residues. From germline, CDR1 is SGHAT and CDR2 FQDESV (reference sequence). V lost 2 bases to trimming and J lost 3 bases; unmatched junction nucleotides: 16.

This clonotype was recorded a few times. The chain joins TRBV29-1 to TRBJ2-1, with D perhaps matching TRBD1 (5 bases). CDR1 and CDR2 (germline): SQVTM, ANQGSEA. CDR3 length equals 10 residues. V lost 5 bases and J lost 8, with 7 bases in between. This chain's CDR3 is CSVSGYEQFF. The CDR3 DNA sequence: TGCAGCGTTTCAGGGTATGAGCAGTTCTTC.

The V gene is TRBV28, the J gene TRBJ2-1; 8 bases are shared with TRBD2. Trimming took 2 bases from V and 4 from J; bases not matched to a gene: 13. CDR3 length: 18 amino acids. CDR1 is MDHEN, CDR2 SYDVKM, per germline. CDR3 nucleotide sequence: TGTGCCAGCAGTTTAGGCCTAGCGGGCGTCTCACGTTACAATGAGCAGTTCTTC. This translates into CASSLGLAGVSRYNEQFF.

This clonotype appeared a few times. The rearrangement uses TRBV20-1 and TRBJ1-5, with TRBD1 as a possible D gene (6 bases). This CDR3 region has 15 residues. From germline, CDR1 is DFQATT and CDR2 SNEGSKA (reference sequence). The V end lost 0 bases, the J end lost 6 bases, and 15 bases lay between the germline ends. CDR3 sequence: CSARDRAGGVQPQHF. The CDR3 DNA sequence: TGCAGTGCTAGAGATCGGGCGGGGGGCGTTCAGCCCCAGCATTTT.

This clonotype came up a few times. The genes are TRBV27 and TRBJ2-7, with D possibly matching TRBD2 (5 bases). From germline, CDR1 is MNHEY and CDR2 SMNVEV (reference sequence). Trimming cost V 5 bases and J 5 bases, with 10 bases left between them. The CDR3 is 12 amino acids. The CDR3 DNA reads TGTGCCAGCAGTATTGAGGGAAACGAGCAGTACTTC. The encoded protein is CASSIEGNEQYF.

This clonotype was seen only a few times. The V and J genes are TRBV27 and TRBJ1-1; D is perhaps TRBD1 (5 bases). CDR1 is MNHEY, CDR2 SMNVEV, per germline (reference sequence). The V gene lost 8 bases and the J gene lost 4 bases, with 11 bases spanning the gap. The CDR3 loop spans 12 amino acids. This CDR3 reads CASRAGLTEAFF. CDR3 DNA sequence: TGTGCCAGCCGTGCGGGGCTCACTGAAGCTTTCTTT.

The chain combines TRBV10-3 with TRBJ2-7; possibly TRBD2 for D (7 bases). The CDR3 extends over 20 amino acids. The V gene lost 4 bases and the J gene lost 2 bases, with 30 bases spanning the gap. Germline V gene data show CDR1 as ENHRY and CDR2 as SYGVKD. CDR3 nucleotides: TGTGCCATCAGTGCTAGCCAGGGAATACGGGGGGCGGGAGCGGCCTACGAGCAGTACTTC. Its protein product is CAISASQGIRGAGAAYEQYF.